These T cell receptor beta chains were read from a single sample in a study of cytomegalovirus exposure and HLA in healthy donors. Data came from immunoSEQ multiplex PCR; TCRdb stores just in-frame clones and leaves some out. The table shows 150,000 to 180,000 clones, with less than 80% occurring only once. Sequenced material: PBMCs. Receptor source: a man in his thirties or forties in good health and CMV-seronegative. Both conserved end residues are part of each CDR3. Fields, in order: D gene, J gene, V gene, clone size, CDR3 protein, CDR3 DNA. D genes are given only for firm matches. Only part of the rows carry a size: once, few, many, or a class if the clone is expanded.

D: TRBD1; J: TRBJ1-4; V: TRBV5-1; size: .; CDR3: CASSLQGSANEKLFF; DNA: TGCGCCAGCAGCTTACAGGGGTCCGCGAATGAAAAACTGTTTTTT
D: TRBD1; J: TRBJ1-2; V: TRBV19; size: .; CDR3: CASRTGQGSYTF; DNA: TGTGCCAGTAGGACGGGACAGGGAAGCTACACCTTC
D: .; J: TRBJ2-2; V: TRBV6-6; size: .; CDR3: CASSLDTYTGELFF; DNA: TGTGCCAGCAGCCTGGACACCTACACCGGGGAGCTGTTTTTT
D: .; J: TRBJ2-7; V: TRBV5-4; size: few; CDR3: CASSLESSYEQYF; DNA: TGTGCCAGCAGCTTGGAGAGCTCCTACGAGCAGTACTTC
D: .; J: TRBJ1-1; V: TRBV18; size: .; CDR3: CASSPRLGAEAFF; DNA: TGTGCCAGCTCACCACGGTTGGGAGCTGAAGCTTTCTTT
D: .; J: TRBJ2-5; V: TRBV10-3; size: .; CDR3: CAISNTGNQETQYF; DNA: TGTGCCATCAGCAACACAGGGAACCAAGAGACCCAGTACTTC
D: TRBD1; J: TRBJ2-1; V: TRBV7-8; size: few; CDR3: CASSSYGQGSSYNEQFF; DNA: TGTGCCAGCAGCTCCTACGGACAGGGGAGCTCCTACAATGAGCAGTTCTTC
D: TRBD1; J: TRBJ2-7; V: TRBV15; size: .; CDR3: CATSRDRGREQYF; DNA: TGTGCCACCAGCAGAGATAGGGGGCGTGAGCAGTACTTC
D: TRBD1; J: TRBJ1-1; V: TRBV2; size: .; CDR3: CASSERFWTGGSEAFF; DNA: TGTGCCAGCAGTGAAAGGTTCTGGACAGGGGGCTCTGAAGCTTTCTTT
D: .; J: TRBJ1-2; V: TRBV7-8; size: .; CDR3: CASSIAGTSYGYTF; DNA: TGTGCCAGCAGCATAGCCGGGACAAGTTATGGCTACACCTTC
D: TRBD1; J: TRBJ2-7; V: TRBV6-5; size: .; CDR3: CASSLLATGGYEQYF; DNA: TGTGCCAGCAGTCTTCTCGCGACAGGGGGCTACGAGCAGTACTTC
D: TRBD1; J: TRBJ2-5; V: TRBV28; size: few; CDR3: CASSFDLDRALVPQYF; DNA: TGTGCCAGCAGTTTCGACCTGGACAGGGCCTTAGTGCCCCAGTACTTC
D: .; J: TRBJ1-4; V: TRBV5-1; size: few; CDR3: CASSGQSAGKLFF; DNA: TGTGCCAGCAGCGGGCAGTCGGCCGGAAAACTGTTTTTT
D: .; J: TRBJ1-5; V: TRBV18; size: once; CDR3: CASSYASQPQHF; DNA: TGTGCCAGCTCCTATGCGTCTCAGCCCCAGCATTTT
D: TRBD1; J: TRBJ1-1; V: TRBV5-1; size: .; CDR3: CASSSRQGEAFF; DNA: TGCGCCAGCAGTTCTAGACAGGGCGAAGCTTTCTTT
D: TRBD1; J: TRBJ2-7; V: TRBV4-2; size: few; CDR3: CASSQEGTGGGEQYF; DNA: TGTGCCAGCAGCCAAGAGGGGACAGGGGGCGGCGAGCAGTACTTC
D: TRBD1; J: TRBJ1-2; V: TRBV7-9; size: .; CDR3: CSSSSGQDNYGYPF; DNA: TGTTCCAGCAGCTCAGGACAGGACAACTATGGCTACCCCTTC
D: .; J: TRBJ1-1; V: TRBV5-8; size: once; CDR3: CASSLGLGGTEAFF; DNA: TGTGCCAGCAGCTTGGGCCTCGGAGGGACTGAAGCTTTCTTT
D: TRBD1; J: TRBJ2-7; V: TRBV6-1; size: .; CDR3: CASSSMDRAWGEQYF; DNA: TGTGCCAGCAGTTCGATGGACAGGGCCTGGGGGGAGCAGTACTTC
D: .; J: TRBJ1-5; V: TRBV28; size: .; CDR3: CASSSTGANQPQHF; DNA: TGTGCCAGCAGTTCAACAGGCGCCAATCAGCCCCAGCATTTT
D: .; J: TRBJ2-2; V: TRBV5-6; size: .; CDR3: CASSSGLTTGELFF; DNA: TGTGCCAGCAGCTCTGGACTGACGACCGGGGAGCTGTTTTTT
D: TRBD2; J: TRBJ2-1; V: TRBV5-6; size: .; CDR3: CASSPGAGGPYNEQFF; DNA: TGTGCCAGCAGCCCCGGAGCGGGGGGGCCTTATAATGAGCAGTTCTTC
D: .; J: TRBJ2-1; V: TRBV6-5; size: .; CDR3: CASSNTAATYNEQFF; DNA: TGTGCCAGCAGCAACACCGCGGCCACTTACAATGAGCAGTTCTTC
D: TRBD1; J: TRBJ2-2; V: TRBV5-1; size: .; CDR3: CASSDRGSNTGELFF; DNA: TGCGCCAGCAGCGACAGGGGATCGAACACCGGGGAGCTGTTTTTT
D: TRBD1; J: TRBJ1-3; V: TRBV6-6; size: few; CDR3: CASRDRGTGNTIYF; DNA: TGTGCCAGCAGAGACAGGGGGACGGGAAACACCATATATTTT
D: .; J: TRBJ1-6; V: TRBV27; size: .; CDR3: CASSLTGLTSPLHF; DNA: TGTGCCAGCAGTCTTACAGGGTTAACTTCACCCCTCCACTTT
D: .; J: TRBJ2-5; V: TRBV6-5; size: .; CDR3: CASSRSGETQYF; DNA: TGTGCCAGCAGTCGTAGCGGAGAGACCCAGTACTTC
D: .; J: TRBJ1-4; V: TRBV5-1; size: once; CDR3: CASSPFHGVNEKLFF; DNA: TGCGCCAGCAGCCCTTTTCACGGAGTCAATGAAAAACTGTTTTTT
D: TRBD2; J: TRBJ2-7; V: TRBV4-2; size: .; CDR3: CASSQDLTFRAGESYEQYF; DNA: TGTGCCAGCAGCCAAGATCTAACGTTTCGAGCGGGGGAGTCCTACGAGCAGTACTTC
D: .; J: TRBJ2-5; V: TRBV10-3; size: few; CDR3: CAISESTGRRNQETQYF; DNA: TGTGCCATCAGTGAGTCGACGGGGAGACGGAACCAAGAGACCCAGTACTTC
D: .; J: TRBJ1-3; V: TRBV30; size: .; CDR3: CAWSSGDTIYF; DNA: TGTGCCTGGAGTAGCGGCGACACCATATATTTT
D: .; J: TRBJ1-1; V: TRBV18; size: once; CDR3: CASSPTLTGTEAFF; DNA: TGTGCCAGCTCACCAACCCTAACGGGGACTGAAGCTTTCTTT
D: .; J: TRBJ1-4; V: TRBV7-2; size: .; CDR3: CASSPRRQGATNEKLFF; DNA: TGTGCCAGCAGCCCACGCCGGCAGGGTGCAACTAATGAAAAACTGTTTTTT
D: TRBD2; J: TRBJ2-7; V: TRBV27; size: few; CDR3: CASSALAGGSSYEQYF; DNA: TGTGCCAGCTCGGCTCTAGCGGGGGGGAGTTCCTACGAGCAGTACTTC
D: TRBD1; J: TRBJ1-4; V: TRBV9; size: .; CDR3: CASSVAGQGGEKLFF; DNA: TGTGCCAGCAGCGTAGCAGGACAGGGGGGTGAAAAACTGTTTTTT
D: TRBD2; J: TRBJ2-5; V: TRBV6-5; size: few; CDR3: CASRSSGGWETQYF; DNA: TGTGCCAGCAGGTCTAGCGGGGGGTGGGAGACCCAGTACTTC
D: .; J: TRBJ1-2; V: TRBV6-6; size: once; CDR3: CASSRDRNYGYTF; DNA: TGTGCCAGCAGCCGCGACAGGAACTATGGCTACACCTTC
D: TRBD2; J: TRBJ2-3; V: TRBV18; size: .; CDR3: CASSPKRGVTDTQYF; DNA: TGTGCCAGCTCCCCGAAGCGGGGGGTAACAGATACGCAGTATTTT
D: TRBD1; J: TRBJ1-5; V: TRBV18; size: few; CDR3: CASSSGQDQPQHF; DNA: TGTGCCAGCTCATCAGGACAGGATCAGCCCCAGCATTTT
D: .; J: TRBJ1-6; V: TRBV6-7; size: .; CDR3: CASGGRFDSPLHF; DNA: TGTGCCAGCGGGGGCAGGTTTGATTCACCCCTCCACTTT
D: TRBD1; J: TRBJ2-7; V: TRBV27; size: .; CDR3: CASSFGTGGEQYF; DNA: TGTGCCAGCAGTTTCGGGACAGGGGGCGAGCAGTACTTC
D: TRBD1; J: TRBJ1-6; V: TRBV30; size: .; CDR3: CAWRVDRDSPLHF; DNA: TGTGCCTGGAGGGTGGACAGGGATTCACCCCTCCACTTT